This TCR beta chain was recovered during a study of response to subunit inactivated influenza vaccine. Study outcomes and limitations: With each seasonal influenza vaccination, the authors suggested, few new T cells are recruited.

Via MiXCR, TCRdb re-called the RT-PCR reads, giving one row per CDR3 protein. Among just over 300,000 distinct CDR3 sequences listed, roughly 22% were seen once. This clonotype was detected a few times. What it binds is not known. The germline V and J ends were trimmed by 10 bases and 4 bases, with 15 bases remaining between them. The CDR3 contains 13 residues. The TCR sequence derives from a man in his fifties or sixties who received an inactivated influenza vaccine. Material: PBMCs from blood, obtained less than 22 months after vaccination. The V and J genes are TRBV12-3 or TRBV12-4 and TRBJ2-3; TRBD1 is a possible D gene (6 bases). The CDR3 loop reads CAITRGGADTQYF. The CDR3 coding sequence is TGTGCCATCACCAGGGGTGGGGCAGATACGCAGTATTTT.